The table lists the clone carrying this T cell receptor beta chain with a few counts. Its specificity is unknown. The data stem from a study of T cell repertoires in cytomegalovirus infection. Study-level findings and limits: Identification of carriers of CMV plus the relevant HLA was achieved through cumulative public TCR beta family frequency. The ex vivo response was dominated by HLA-C-restricted CMV-specific TCR beta clonotypes.

MiXCR, run by TCRdb on the reads, gives a single entry per CDR3 protein. The table records 270,000 or so distinct CDR3 sequences, 17% of them present only once. The sequenced sample consisted of CD8+ T cells from PBMCs. The TCR comes from a human donor in good health (CMV status not recorded). Some clones in this sample may be carry-over from other donors' samples.

DNA for the CDR3: TGTGCCAGCAGCGGCTCGGAAGCGGGTTCCTACGAGCAGTACTTC. Translated, it gives CASSGSEAGSYEQYF. The chain carries TRBV11-3 and TRBJ2-7; D may be TRBD2 (6 bases). Trimming removed 5 bases from V and 1 base from J, with 15 bases in between. The CDR3 runs 15 residues. Germline V gene data show CDR1 as SGHNT and CDR2 as YENEEA.